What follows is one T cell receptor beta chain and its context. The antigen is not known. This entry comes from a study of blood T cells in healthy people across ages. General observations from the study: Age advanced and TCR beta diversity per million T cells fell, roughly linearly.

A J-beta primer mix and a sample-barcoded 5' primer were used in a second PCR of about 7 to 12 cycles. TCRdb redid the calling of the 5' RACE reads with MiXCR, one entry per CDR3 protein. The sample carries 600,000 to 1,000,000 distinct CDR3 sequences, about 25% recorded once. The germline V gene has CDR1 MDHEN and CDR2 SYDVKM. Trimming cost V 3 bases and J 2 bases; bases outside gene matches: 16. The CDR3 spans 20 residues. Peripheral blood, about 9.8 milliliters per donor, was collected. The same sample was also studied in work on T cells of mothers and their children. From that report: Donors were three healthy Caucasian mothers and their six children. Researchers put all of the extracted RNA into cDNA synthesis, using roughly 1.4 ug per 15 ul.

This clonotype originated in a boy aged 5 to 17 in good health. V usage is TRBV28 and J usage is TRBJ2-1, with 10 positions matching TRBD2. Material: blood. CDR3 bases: TGTGCCAGCAGTTTTATCCAGGTACTAGCGGGATCCACCGCCTACAATGAGCAGTTCTTC. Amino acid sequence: CASSFIQVLAGSTAYNEQFF.